The subject of this entry is one T cell receptor (beta chain). Its antigen is not known. Donors likely had unrecorded immune exposures despite being nominally healthy when sampled. This specimen comes from a study of cytomegalovirus exposure and HLA in healthy donors. Study findings and constraints: A link between a missense DCLRE1C variant and TCR beta V- and J-gene trimming emerged from a later analysis.

The PCR had 60 Vbeta and 13 Jbeta primers. The table came from immunoSEQ multiplex PCR; TCRdb's copy has only in-frame clones and leaves some out. The sample has 70,000 to 75,000 clones. The CDR3 loop spans 14 amino acids. CDR1 is MNHNS, CDR2 SASEGT, per germline. V trimming: 6 bases; J trimming: 5 bases; junction bases outside the gene matches: 7. The rearrangement links TRBV6-1 to TRBJ2-7, with 10 positions matching TRBD1. This sequence was found in a female donor in good health and CMV-seropositive. Sequenced input: PBMCs. The CDR3 is CASRGTGAADEQYF. CDR3 DNA sequence: TGTGCCAGCAGGGGGACAGGGGCCGCCGACGAGCAGTACTTC.